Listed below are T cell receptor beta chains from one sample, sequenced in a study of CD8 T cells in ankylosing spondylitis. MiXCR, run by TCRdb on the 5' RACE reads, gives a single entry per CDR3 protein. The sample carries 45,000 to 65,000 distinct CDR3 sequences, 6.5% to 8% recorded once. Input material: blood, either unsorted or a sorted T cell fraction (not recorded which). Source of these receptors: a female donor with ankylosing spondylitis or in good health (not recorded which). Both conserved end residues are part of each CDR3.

CDR3: CASSQGLAGYNEQFF
J: TRBJ2-1
V: TRBV7-7
length: 15

CDR3: CASSLEPWTGGNTIYF
J: TRBJ1-3
V: TRBV5-1
length: 16

CDR3: CASRDRAFMNTEAFF
J: TRBJ1-1
V: TRBV4-1
length: 15

CDR3: CAWSVPGMGNQPQHF
J: TRBJ1-5
V: TRBV30
length: 15

CDR3: CASSLGRGSMNTEAFF
J: TRBJ1-1
V: TRBV5-1
length: 16

CDR3: CASSLSNHRVGNEQFF
J: TRBJ2-1
V: TRBV27
length: 16

CDR3: CASSPGTGIRHTF
J: TRBJ1-2
V: TRBV5-1
length: 13

CDR3: CASSPWHLRLYEQYF
J: TRBJ2-7
V: TRBV4-2
length: 15

CDR3: CASSPPAIQARNQPQHF
J: TRBJ1-5
V: TRBV18
length: 17

CDR3: CASSSKTSGATQYF
J: TRBJ2-3
V: TRBV9
length: 14

CDR3: CSAEISGPYSNQPQHF
J: TRBJ1-5
V: TRBV20-1
length: 16

CDR3: CSVDVPGTVNYGYTF
J: TRBJ1-2
V: TRBV29-1
length: 15

CDR3: CASSTPARNEKLFF
J: TRBJ1-4
V: TRBV6-5
length: 14

CDR3: CASSLRGNTEAFF
J: TRBJ1-1
V: TRBV3-1
length: 13

CDR3: CASSRDRENYGYTF
J: TRBJ1-2
V: TRBV12-3/TRBV12-4
length: 14

CDR3: CASSWGTGGNTIYF
J: TRBJ1-3
V: TRBV12-3/TRBV12-4
length: 14

CDR3: CASSEGGRQPQHF
J: TRBJ1-5
V: TRBV25-1
length: 13

CDR3: CASRDGGGPKNIQYF
J: TRBJ2-4
V: TRBV2
length: 15

CDR3: CSAKIAGTTNTGELFF
J: TRBJ2-2
V: TRBV20-1
length: 16

CDR3: CASSLAADLYGYTF
J: TRBJ1-2
V: TRBV5-5
length: 14

CDR3: CATSRDRDTEAFF
J: TRBJ1-1
V: TRBV15
length: 13

CDR3: CASSEVGRVTYGYTF
J: TRBJ1-2
V: TRBV2
length: 15

CDR3: CASSEETGDAGYTF
J: TRBJ1-2
V: TRBV2
length: 14

CDR3: CASSDIAGDNTDTQYF
J: TRBJ2-3
V: TRBV5-1
length: 16

CDR3: CASSQDSLFTNTEAFF
J: TRBJ1-1
V: TRBV4-2
length: 16

CDR3: CASSPRTGSGNTIYF
J: TRBJ1-3
V: TRBV2
length: 15

CDR3: CASTPGQISNQPQHF
J: TRBJ1-5
V: TRBV12-3/TRBV12-4
length: 15

CDR3: CASRASRDTGELFF
J: TRBJ2-2
V: TRBV6-2/TRBV6-3
length: 14

CDR3: CSAVGGTAIPAQFF
J: TRBJ2-1
V: TRBV20-1
length: 14

CDR3: CASSDLGNYSPLHF
J: TRBJ1-6
V: TRBV2
length: 14

CDR3: CSASLAGVSSYNEQFF
J: TRBJ2-1
V: TRBV20-1
length: 16

CDR3: CSATIDYTGELFF
J: TRBJ2-2
V: TRBV20-1
length: 13

CDR3: CASSPDRTDTQYF
J: TRBJ2-3
V: TRBV9
length: 13

CDR3: CASRSFGTEAFF
J: TRBJ1-1
V: TRBV6-2/TRBV6-3
length: 12

CDR3: CASSPQGNQPQHF
J: TRBJ1-5
V: TRBV5-1
length: 13

CDR3: CASSPTGGGETQYF
J: TRBJ2-5
V: TRBV12-3/TRBV12-4
length: 14

CDR3: CASSYPPEGLGTEAFF
J: TRBJ1-1
V: TRBV11-3
length: 16

CDR3: CAISDPQGAYNSPLHF
J: TRBJ1-6
V: TRBV10-3
length: 16

CDR3: CASSDRAGNTGELFF
J: TRBJ2-2
V: TRBV5-1
length: 15

CDR3: CASSHRCRLSYNEQFF
J: TRBJ2-1
V: TRBV7-4
length: 16

CDR3: CASIDPDSSSGNTIYF
J: TRBJ1-3
V: TRBV25-1
length: 16

CDR3: CASSFFETQYF
J: TRBJ2-5
V: TRBV12-3/TRBV12-4
length: 11

CDR3: CASSLDTSEQYF
J: TRBJ2-7
V: TRBV7-2
length: 12

CDR3: CASSPRPTGQFGNTIYF
J: TRBJ1-3
V: TRBV9
length: 17

CDR3: CATYTWERSTGELFF
J: TRBJ2-2
V: TRBV28
length: 15

CDR3: CASSLARQGRTGELFF
J: TRBJ2-2
V: TRBV11-2
length: 16

CDR3: CASRGTGLRTEAFF
J: TRBJ1-1
V: TRBV5-1
length: 14

CDR3: CASSHPGQGLDGYTF
J: TRBJ1-2
V: TRBV4-2
length: 15

CDR3: CASSPRDRMRDEAFF
J: TRBJ1-1
V: TRBV4-1
length: 15

CDR3: CASSRDRDNSPLHF
J: TRBJ1-6
V: TRBV6-1
length: 14

CDR3: CASSRPMNTEAFF
J: TRBJ1-1
V: TRBV4-2
length: 13

CDR3: CSARSSGGATNEQFF
J: TRBJ2-1
V: TRBV20-1
length: 15

CDR3: CASSPTGGIINEQFF
J: TRBJ2-1
V: TRBV19
length: 15

CDR3: CASSLAQTAHTGELFF
J: TRBJ2-2
V: TRBV12-3/TRBV12-4
length: 16

CDR3: CASSLSWSSGVRNTGELFF
J: TRBJ2-2
V: TRBV6-2/TRBV6-3
length: 19

CDR3: CASSLRQGAGEETQYF
J: TRBJ2-5
V: TRBV7-9
length: 16